Listed here are 30 T cell receptor beta chains from one sample, sequenced in a study of CD8 T cells in Susac syndrome. The authors reverse transcribed about 0.5 to 1 ug RNA with random hexamers. TCRdb reprocessed the immunoSEQ multiplex PCR reads with MiXCR, giving one entry per CDR3 protein. The table includes over 200,000 distinct CDR3 sequences, just under 95% detected once. The specimen sequenced was CD4+ T cells from PBMCs. These receptors were taken from a human donor with multiple sclerosis.

This sequence joins TRBV9 and TRBJ2-5, with D possibly called TRBD1 or TRBD2 (5 bases each). Trimming shortened V by 4 bases and J by 0 bases, and 10 bases separated the two germline ends. Germline CDR1 is SGDLS and CDR2 is YYNGEE. The CDR3 spans 14 residues. CDR3 sequence: CASSQGPYQETQYF. DNA of the CDR3: TGTGCCAGCAGCCAGGGACCATACCAAGAGACCCAGTACTTC.

The V and J genes are TRBV13 and TRBJ2-7; D tentatively fits TRBD1 or TRBD2 (5 bases each). Between the trimmed V and J ends, which lost 5 bases and 0 bases, there was a span of 14 bases. Germline V lookup: CDR1 PRHDT, CDR2 FYEKMQ (reference sequence). This CDR3 has 15 residues. CDR3 bases: TGTGCCAGCAGCCACCGTGGGACGGCCTCCTACGAGCAGTACGTC. Translating it yields CASSHRGTASYEQYV.

This clonotype was counted a single time. This sequence joins TRBV7-3 and TRBJ2-2; 7 bases agree with TRBD1. Looked up from germline, CDR1 is SGHTA and CDR2 is FQGTGA. Losses at the gene ends were 5 bases for V and 0 bases for J; bases not matched to a gene: 6. The CDR3 length is 16 residues. CDR3: CASSLRTGANTGELFF. For the CDR3, the DNA is TGTGCCAGCAGCCTTAGGACAGGTGCGAACACCGGGGAGCTGTTTTTT.

The chain has TRBV11-3 and TRBJ2-3, with 10 bases identical to TRBD2. Germline V CDR1 and CDR2: SGHNT, YENEEA. The V gene end was trimmed by 4 bases and the J gene end by 2 bases; junction bases not matched to a gene: 6. This CDR3 comprises 16 residues. DNA for the CDR3: TGTGCCAGCAGCTCCCGGACTAGCGGCTACACAGATACGCAGTATTTT. Translated: CASSSRTSGYTDTQYF.

J is TRBJ2-3 and V is TRBV9; D may be TRBD1 (5 bases). The CDR3 has 16 residues. The germline V and J ends were trimmed by 0 bases and 1 base, with 12 bases remaining between them. CDR1 is SGDLS, CDR2 YYNGEE, per germline. The CDR3 DNA sequence: TGTGCCAGCAGCGTAGCCGGGTGGGGCGGCACAGATACGCAGTATTTT. Protein: CASSVAGWGGTDTQYF.

J is TRBJ2-1 and V is TRBV29-1; possible D gene TRBD1, 5 bases. Germline V CDR1 and CDR2: SQVTM, ANQGSEA. The CDR3 is 16 amino acids. Trimming removed 2 bases from V and 1 base from J, with 15 bases in between. This chain's CDR3 is CSVEPRSQGSYNEQFF. The CDR3 DNA reads TGCAGCGTTGAACCACGCTCCCAGGGTTCCTACAATGAGCAGTTCTTC.

V is TRBV29-1 and J is TRBJ2-7; the D is unclear. This CDR3 contains 14 residues. V was clipped by 4 bases and J by 2 bases, with 15 bases between them. The germline V gene encodes CDR1 SQVTM and CDR2 ANQGSEA. The CDR3 DNA reads TGCAGCGTTGTGGCACACCTAAGTGCCTACGAGCAGTACTTC. Translating it yields CSVVAHLSAYEQYF.

The rearrangement joins TRBV3-1 to TRBJ1-1; 11 bases fit TRBD1. The CDR3 totals 16 residues. With V trimmed by 5 bases and J by 10 bases, 15 bases remained unmatched. Germline V CDR1 and CDR2: LGHDT, YNNKEL (reference sequence). The CDR3 is CASSFSAGTGGDRAFF. The CDR3 coding sequence is TGTGCCAGCAGCTTTTCCGCCGGGACAGGGGGTGATCGAGCTTTCTTT.

The V call is TRBV2, the J call TRBJ1-6; 9 bases align to TRBD1. The germline V gene has CDR1 SNHLY and CDR2 FYNNEI. V lost 2 bases to trimming and J lost 9 bases; unmatched junction nucleotides: 8. The CDR3 is 16 amino acids. The CDR3 DNA is TGTGCCAGCAGTGAACGGTGGGACAGGGAGGGTTCACCCCTCCACTTT. Protein sequence: CASSERWDREGSPLHF.

V and J are TRBV12-3 or TRBV12-4 and TRBJ1-5; no clear D gene. V was shortened by 6 bases and J by 11 bases, with 14 bases between the two germline ends. The CDR3 spans 12 residues. CDR3 sequence reads: CASSPDVQSQHF. CDR3 bases: TGTGCCAGCAGCCCCGACGTTCAATCCCAGCATTTT.

The sample holds one count of this clonotype. The V gene is TRBV25-1, the J gene TRBJ2-1; no reliable D call. Trimming took off 0 bases at V and 6 bases at J, with 9 bases between the two ends. This CDR3 has 14 residues. Looked up from germline, CDR1 is MGHDK and CDR2 is SYGVNS. The CDR3 nucleotides are TGTGCCAGCAGTGAATATGGCGGACCCAATGAGCAGTTCTTC. Translation gives CASSEYGGPNEQFF.

The chain joins TRBV7-2 to TRBJ1-2; 8 bases line up with TRBD1. Germline V CDR1 and CDR2: SGHTA, FQGNSA. V dropped 0 bases and J dropped 8; count of bases not matched to a gene: 5. The length of the CDR3 is 14 residues. The CDR3 DNA reads as TGTGCCAGCAGCTTAGCGCAGGGGGCTAACGGCTACACCTTC. Translated, it gives CASSLAQGANGYTF.

J is TRBJ2-6 and V is TRBV7-9; no clear D gene. V dropped 0 bases and J dropped 2 bases, with 11 bases sitting between them. Germline V CDR1 and CDR2: SEHNR, FQNEAQ (reference sequence). The CDR3 length is 17 residues. The CDR3 nucleotides read TGTGCCAGCAGCTTAGCGCCAGGTCCGGCTGGGGCCAACGTCCTGACTTTC. It translates to CASSLAPGPAGANVLTF. Full variable domain (missing parts from reference TRBV7-9 and TRBJ2-6): DTGVSQNPRHKITKRGQNVTFRCDPISEHNRLYWYRQTLGQGPEFLTYFQNEAQLEKSRLLSDRFSAERPKGSFSTLEIQRTEQGDSAMYLCASSLAPGPAGANVLTFGAGSRLTVL.

The chain has TRBV29-1 and TRBJ1-5; the D gene is possibly TRBD1 (6 bases). Trimming removed 5 bases at V and 5 bases at J, with 13 bases between. CDR3 length: 13 residues. Germline V gives CDR1 SQVTM, CDR2 ANQGSEA. In DNA, the CDR3 is TGCAGCGTTTTTCAGGGGCCTGATCAGCCCCAGCATTTT. As protein: CSVFQGPDQPQHF.

This chain joins TRBV6-1 and TRBJ2-1; 13 nucleotides agree with TRBD2. This CDR3 has 20 amino acids. Germline V gene sequence: CDR1 MNHNS, CDR2 SASEGT. V lost 6 bases, J lost 0 bases, and 14 bases stayed unmatched. The CDR3 coding sequence is TGTGCCAGCAGCGTTCCACTAGCGGGGGGGACTGTAAGCTCCTACAATGAGCAGTTCTTC. Its translation is CASSVPLAGGTVSSYNEQFF.

The chain's CDR3 is CSAIFGVRTEAFF. Written as DNA, the CDR3 is TGCAGTGCTATTTTCGGGGTTAGAACTGAAGCTTTCTTT. The chain employs TRBV20-1 and TRBJ1-1; D remains unclear. CDR3 length equals 13 residues. V lost 4 bases, J lost 5 bases, and 14 bases lay in between. Germline V gene data show CDR1 as DFQATT and CDR2 as SNEGSKA (reference sequence).

V and J are TRBV20-1 and TRBJ1-2; D may be TRBD1 (5 bases). There are 13 residues in the CDR3. Germline CDR1 DFQATT, CDR2 SNEGSKA (reference sequence). Trimming pared 6 bases from V and 8 bases from J, leaving 19 bases between. CDR3 in amino acids: CSAAEGPSNGYTF. Written as DNA, the CDR3 is TGCAGTGCGGCCGAGGGGCCGAGTAACGGCTACACCTTC.

The rearrangement uses TRBV30 and TRBJ1-5, with a tentative D call TRBD1 (6 bases). V was clipped by 1 base and J by 11 bases, with 15 bases between them. Germline V gene lookup returns CDR1 GTSNPN and CDR2 SVGIG (reference sequence). This CDR3 is built from 13 residues. CDR3 amino acids: CAWSEYRDGAQHF. The DNA for the CDR3 is TGTGCCTGGAGTGAGTACAGGGACGGGGCCCAGCATTTT.

The chain combines TRBV14 with TRBJ1-2, with D uncertain. V was shortened by 4 bases and J by 0 bases, with 12 bases between the two germline ends. CDR3 length: 15 residues. The germline V gene encodes CDR1 SGHDN and CDR2 FVKESK. The CDR3 region is CASSPHPTANYGYTF. The CDR3 DNA sequence: TGTGCCAGCAGCCCACACCCCACGGCTAACTATGGCTACACCTTC.

The gene calls are TRBV9 and TRBJ2-3, with D hard to call. This CDR3 is built from 13 residues. Deletions cut 0 bases from V and 4 bases from J, with 6 bases between. The germline V gene has CDR1 SGDLS and CDR2 YYNGEE. The chain's CDR3 is CASSVDHPDTQYF. As DNA, the CDR3 is TGTGCCAGCAGCGTAGATCATCCAGATACGCAGTATTTT.

The chain uses TRBV20-1 and TRBJ1-4; 8 bases map to TRBD1. The V gene's germline CDR1 is DFQATT and CDR2 SNEGSKA (reference sequence). CDR3 size: 13 residues. J lost 8 bases, V lost 4 bases, and 6 bases had no gene match. This CDR3 reads CSAIDRGREKLFF. Written as DNA, the CDR3 is TGCAGTGCTATTGACAGGGGACGGGAAAAACTGTTTTTT.

This clonotype was counted a single time. This chain links TRBV10-3 with TRBJ2-5; TRBD2 agrees at 9 bases. The CDR3 spans 17 residues. Germline trimming cut 0 bases from V and 5 bases from J; bases unmatched to any gene: 10. Germline V gene data show CDR1 as ENHRY and CDR2 as SYGVKD. The CDR3 is CAISESGAGGRRETQYF. DNA of the CDR3: TGTGCCATCAGTGAGTCTGGAGCGGGGGGCCGAAGGGAGACCCAGTACTTC.

The chain couples TRBV20-1 to TRBJ1-2, with D perhaps TRBD1 (5 bases). V dropped 5 bases and J dropped 4 bases, with 11 bases sitting between them. Germline CDR1 reads DFQATT; CDR2 reads SNEGSKA (reference sequence). This CDR3 has 12 amino acids. The CDR3 loop reads CSAPHDSYGYTF. CDR3 nucleotides: TGCAGTGCTCCCCACGACAGCTATGGCTACACCTTC.

The J gene is TRBJ2-1, the V gene TRBV30, with 10 bases matching TRBD2. The CDR3 runs 13 residues. Losses at the gene ends were 7 bases for V and 10 bases for J; bases not matched to a gene: 10. The germline gives CDR1 GTSNPN, CDR2 SVGIG (reference sequence). DNA of the CDR3: TGTGCCTCCGCCAGCGGGGGGGCCCAGGAGCAGTTCTTC. Residues: CASASGGAQEQFF.

CDR3 nucleotides: TGTGCCAGCAGCTCGGACAGGGACAATCAGCCCCAGCATTTT. Its translation is CASSSDRDNQPQHF. The V and J genes are TRBV5-6 and TRBJ1-5; 8 nucleotides line up with TRBD1. Germline CDR1 SGHDT, CDR2 YYEEEE. CDR3 length equals 14 residues. With V trimmed by 3 bases and J by 3 bases, 2 bases remained unmatched.

The sample holds one count of this clonotype. The J gene is TRBJ2-1, the V gene TRBV3-1; the D gene is possibly TRBD1 (5 bases). Between the trimmed V and J ends, which lost 2 bases and 5 bases, there was a span of 7 bases. The CDR3 contains 13 residues. Germline V lookup: CDR1 LGHDT, CDR2 YNNKEL (reference sequence). DNA for the CDR3: TGTGCCAGCAGCCAATCCAGGGACAATGAGCAGTTCTTC. The encoded protein is CASSQSRDNEQFF.

This clonotype was found once. This chain joins TRBV5-1 and TRBJ1-5; 7 bases are a match to TRBD1. Unmatched junction bases numbered 14, after V lost 0 bases and J lost 11 bases. CDR1 SGHRS and CDR2 YFSETQ come from the germline V gene. This CDR3 is built from 16 residues. In DNA, the CDR3 is TGCGCCAGCAGCTTGGTACCGCAGTGGGGACAGATGACCCAGCATTTT. Amino acids: CASSLVPQWGQMTQHF.

The chain couples TRBV29-1 to TRBJ2-3; the match to TRBD2 covers 14 bases. CDR1 is SQVTM and CDR2 is ANQGSEA in the germline V gene. CDR3 length: 15 residues. The V gene end was trimmed by 5 bases and the J gene end by 3 bases; junction bases not matched to a gene: 4. CDR3 in DNA: TGCAGCGTTTCCGGACTAGCGGGGGGAACAGATACGCAGTATTTT. It is translated as CSVSGLAGGTDTQYF.

The V call is TRBV20-1, the J call TRBJ2-1; 13 nucleotides agree with TRBD2. The trim removed 6 bases at V and 12 bases at J, leaving 11 bases unmatched. The CDR3 is 14 residues long. Germline CDR1 is DFQATT and CDR2 is SNEGSKA (reference sequence). CDR3 nucleotides: TGCAGTGCCCTCGGGACTAGCGGGGCCCAGGGGCAGTTCTTC. Its translation is CSALGTSGAQGQFF.

Notes on this clonotype: A read error may account for a junction end that differs from germline. The V and J genes are TRBV7-7 and TRBJ2-3; TRBD1 is a possible D gene (5 bases). Germline V lookup: CDR1 SSHAT, CDR2 FNYEAQ (reference sequence). This CDR3 has 14 residues. The DNA of the CDR3 is TGTGCTAGCAGCTCAGGTCAGGGAACAGATACGCAGTATTTT. Its protein product is CASSSGQGTDTQYF. Based on the CDR3 plus reference TRBV7-7 and TRBJ2-3, the full variable domain is GAGVSQSPRYKVTKRGQDVTLRCDPISSHATLYWYQQALGQGPEFLTYFNYEAQPDKSGLPSDRFSAERPEGSISTLTIQRTEQRDSAMYRCASSSGQGTDTQYFGPGTRLTVL.